Following are 5 T cell receptor beta chains from one sample sequenced in a study of cytomegalovirus exposure and HLA in healthy donors. PCR used 60 Vbeta primers and 13 Jbeta primers. Assay: immunoSEQ multiplex PCR; the TCRdb copy retains only in-frame clones and omits some. The profile shows 180,000 or so clones, over 60% of them singletons. Sequences were obtained from PBMCs. Source of these receptors: a middle-aged man in good health and CMV-seropositive.

The V and J genes are TRBV4-2 and TRBJ2-7; D is perhaps TRBD2 (6 bases). This CDR3 is 14 amino acids long. CDR1 is LGHNA and CDR2 is YNFKEQ in the germline V gene. With 4 bases removed from V and 0 bases from J, the gap between germline ends came to 10 bases. The CDR3, as DNA: TGTGCCAGCAGCCCTGGGGGGAGCTCCTACGAGCAGTACTTC. Its translation is CASSPGGSSYEQYF.

The CDR3 nucleotides are TGTGCCAGCAGTTTTGGGCCTGGAGGTGGCTACACCTTC. Translating gives CASSFGPGGGYTF. The chain employs TRBV27 and TRBJ1-2; D call uncertain. The CDR3 is 13 amino acids. Germline CDR1 is MNHEY and CDR2 is SMNVEV (reference sequence). The ends were cut back, 3 bases at V and 7 bases at J, with 12 bases in the middle.

A word on this clone: At one of its ends the junction is not consistent with the germline gene, which may arise from a read error. The chain recombines TRBV13 with TRBJ1-4; TRBD1 agrees at 7 bases. CDR1 PRHDT and CDR2 FYEKMQ come from the germline V gene (reference sequence). The CDR3 consists of 14 residues. In DNA, the CDR3 is TGTGCCAGCAGCGTAGGGGGCGCGGGTGAAAAACTGTTTTTT. It specifies CASSVGGAGEKLFF.

Note on this clone: One junction end does not reproduce the germline sequence, and a read error may be involved. This chain connects TRBV7-9 to TRBJ2-1; 8 nucleotides align to TRBD1. There are 14 residues in the CDR3. The germline gives CDR1 SEHNR, CDR2 FQNEAQ (reference sequence). The CDR3 spells CSSSLAQGAYEQFF. The CDR3 coding sequence is TGTTCCAGCAGCTTAGCTCAGGGGGCCTATGAGCAGTTCTTC.

V usage is TRBV6-5 and J usage is TRBJ2-1; the match to TRBD2 covers 12 bases. Germline values: CDR1 MNHEY, CDR2 SVGAGI. The CDR3 sequence is 15 residues long. Trimming removed 6 bases from V and 8 bases from J; junction bases left unmatched: 8. The CDR3 spells CASRSTSGRSYEQFF. The CDR3 DNA sequence: TGTGCCAGCAGGTCGACTAGCGGGAGATCTTATGAGCAGTTCTTC.